A selection of T cell receptor beta chains follows, all from one sample in a study of blood T cell repertoires in COVID-19. Using immunoSEQ multiplex PCR, the repertoire was profiled, and TCRdb retains in-frame clones only, with some absent. Altogether fewer than 300,000 clones are present, 82% being singletons, with the ten largest covering approximately 3.1%. Material: peripheral blood. These TCRs come from a young woman with acute or convalescent COVID-19. CDR3s leave out the opening cysteine and the closing phenylalanine or tryptophan.

j_call,v_call,cdr3_aa
TRBJ2-1,TRBV28,ASSSSSPIPYNEQF
TRBJ2-2,TRBV7-9,ASSLSPGGYTGELF
TRBJ1-2,TRBV7-3,ASGTGTGDSYT
TRBJ1-1,TRBV6-5,ASSPTGGNTEAF
TRBJ2-3,TRBV10-2,ASSDPTGAYEGTDTQY
TRBJ1-2,TRBV6-5,ASRWTEANYGYT
TRBJ2-7,TRBV2,ASKTGFNEQY
TRBJ2-1,TRBV5-4,ASPGGDSYNEQF
TRBJ2-1,TRBV3-1/TRBV3-2,ASSQVRTLYNEQF
TRBJ2-1,TRBV18,ASSMAGLDNEQF
TRBJ1-2,TRBV19,ASSNTGGAVYGYT
TRBJ2-1,TRBV11-2,ASSLPDAGGPTYNEQF
TRBJ2-1,TRBV11-2,ASSPTPRRLAVVNEQF
TRBJ2-3,TRBV5-1,ASSPGLAGATDTQY
TRBJ2-3,TRBV3-1/TRBV3-2,ASSRPGQVPDTQY
TRBJ2-7,TRBV14,ASSRKGTGFIYEQY
TRBJ2-2,TRBV5-4,ASSHGESGGTGELF
TRBJ2-3,TRBV7-3,ASSAASTDTQY
TRBJ1-3,TRBV5-8,ASLLGARRVY
TRBJ2-7,TRBV7-2,ASSLAGTSAYEQY
TRBJ1-2,TRBV18,ASSPAGAPGYT
TRBJ1-1,TRBV28,ASSYLWRGEVGAF
TRBJ1-3,TRBV12-5,ASKLGASGNTIY
TRBJ1-2,TRBV5-1,ASSGRDRAYGYT
TRBJ2-3,TRBV11-1,ASSLLRDTQY
TRBJ1-1,TRBV19,ASRTGTANTEAF
TRBJ2-7,TRBV5-1,ASSLGTSSSGEQY
TRBJ2-1,TRBV19,ASSIPSGSANNEQF
TRBJ2-2,TRBV19,ASRGRGKLF
TRBJ2-7,TRBV7-6,ASSSGLSDPTYEQY
TRBJ2-3,TRBV7-2,ASSLEAGPTTQY
TRBJ2-4,TRBV11-2,ASSLERNIQY
TRBJ1-1,TRBV7-3,ASSQGGGPNTEAF
TRBJ1-5,TRBV28,ASSWGGQGFNQPQH
TRBJ2-3,TRBV10-1,ATGLAGDVDTQY
TRBJ1-4,TRBV10-2,ASSEMWGTGDEKLF